This T cell receptor (beta chain) was observed in a study of regulatory T cells in long-lasting Graves disease. iRepertoire HTBI primers and Arm-PCR of CDR3 regions built TCR beta libraries. TCRdb re-called the multiplex PCR reads with MiXCR, one entry per CDR3 protein. The sample holds 400,000 to 500,000 distinct CDR3 sequences, roughly 15% seen once. Indicated time point: newly diagnosed GD, antithyroid drugs for less than 3 months. The TCR library was made from RNA that had been extracted from PBMCs in TRIzol. Germline lookup yields CDR1 MNHEY and CDR2 SMNVEV (reference sequence). CDR3 length: 14 residues. V trimming: 6 bases; J trimming: 9 bases; junction bases outside the gene matches: 5. This clonotype was recorded at least ten times. These data were also filed under a second study, of T cells in Graves' hyperthyroidism and ophthalmopathy. This second study notes: Within blood appeared most thyroid clonotypes that had expanded above 0.001.

The chain uses TRBV27 and TRBJ1-6; 10 bases fit TRBD1. Here the sequenced sample was peripheral blood mononuclear cells (PBMCs), taken at new diagnosis, from a patient treated with antithyroid drugs. The sequence was obtained from a woman younger than 30 with Graves disease. CDR3 nucleotides: TGTGCCAGCAGGATCCGACAGGGGGCTTCACCCCTCCACTTT. It yields the protein CASRIRQGASPLHF.